Described below is a single T cell receptor (beta chain) sequence and its context. Measured with immunoSEQ multiplex PCR; TCRdb has only the in-frame clones, and not every one. Of over 2 million clones listed, 85% to 95% are singletons. This entry comes from a study of shared clonotypes between healthy human individuals. A CD45RA+ naive subset and a CD45RA-negative memory subset were split from CD4+ cells. The sequence came from a young man in good health. Some clones in this sample may be carry-over from other donors' samples. Sequencing used naive CD4+ T cells from PBMCs. Sample subset: CD45RA+ positively selected.

The CDR3 region has the DNA TGTGCCAGCAGGGGCGGACGTGACAATGAGCAGTTCTTC. This encodes CASRGGRDNEQFF. V and J are TRBV2 and TRBJ2-1; D is uncertain. The V and J ends lost 6 bases and 5 bases respectively, with 11 bases between them. Per germline, CDR1 SNHLY and CDR2 FYNNEI. This CDR3 spans 13 amino acids. The whole variable domain, filled in from reference TRBV2 and TRBJ2-1, reads EPEVTQTPSHQVTQMGQEVILRCVPISNHLYFYWYRQILGQKVEFLVSFYNNEISEKSEIFDDQFSVERPDGSNFTLKIRSTKLEDSAMYFCASRGGRDNEQFFGPGTRLTVL.